A selection of T cell receptor beta chains follows, all from one sample in a study of T-cell reconstitution after alpha-beta-depleted transplantation in children. One entry per CDR3 protein results from TCRdb running MiXCR on the PCR reads. The repertoire holds hundreds of thousands of distinct CDR3 sequences, with roughly 13% as singletons. Sequenced here: PBMCs, mostly from graft donor cells, sampled 360 days after TCRalphabeta/CD19-depleted stem cell transplant. The receptors originated from a male patient under 18 who had a stem cell transplant for acute myeloid leukemia, so the T cells may come from the graft donor. CDR3s leave out the opening cysteine and the closing phenylalanine or tryptophan. A D gene is named only where the DNA matches it firmly. Rows give clone size only sometimes, using once, few, many, or a class for an expanded clone.

-	many	TRBV5-1	TRBJ2-1	ASSFFGGDNEQF
-	few	TRBV29-1	TRBJ2-3	SFPGGR
TRBD2	many	TRBV6-2/TRBV6-3	TRBJ2-5	ASSWLAGGETQY
-	-	TRBV6-2/TRBV6-3	TRBJ2-7	ASSYSRGWNEQY
TRBD2	-	TRBV7-2	TRBJ2-1	ASSLAPAGVFNEQF
-	-	TRBV4-3	TRBJ2-7	ASSLDEGLMGEQY
-	many	TRBV12-3/TRBV12-4	TRBJ2-5	ASSLGRVSQETQY
-	few	TRBV20-1	TRBJ2-2	SAREGSFTGELF
-	-	TRBV11-2	TRBJ2-2	ASSRVKGTGELF
-	many	TRBV28	TRBJ2-3	ASTRTGFGGTDTQY
TRBD1	few	TRBV7-9	TRBJ1-1	ASNGQGKDTEAF
-	few	TRBV2	TRBJ1-4	ASSGGTYNEKLF
-	-	TRBV6-2/TRBV6-3	TRBJ1-1	ASSYPSGGDTEAF
TRBD1	many	TRBV9	TRBJ2-3	ASSVVTGGADTQY
-	few	TRBV28	TRBJ1-5	ASSLPGTKPQH
TRBD2	many	TRBV29-1	TRBJ2-7	SVAGLAGSYEQY
TRBD2	many	TRBV2	TRBJ2-1	ASSEPGLAGDTYNEQF
-	-	TRBV20-1	TRBJ2-7	SAPAEGAAYEQC